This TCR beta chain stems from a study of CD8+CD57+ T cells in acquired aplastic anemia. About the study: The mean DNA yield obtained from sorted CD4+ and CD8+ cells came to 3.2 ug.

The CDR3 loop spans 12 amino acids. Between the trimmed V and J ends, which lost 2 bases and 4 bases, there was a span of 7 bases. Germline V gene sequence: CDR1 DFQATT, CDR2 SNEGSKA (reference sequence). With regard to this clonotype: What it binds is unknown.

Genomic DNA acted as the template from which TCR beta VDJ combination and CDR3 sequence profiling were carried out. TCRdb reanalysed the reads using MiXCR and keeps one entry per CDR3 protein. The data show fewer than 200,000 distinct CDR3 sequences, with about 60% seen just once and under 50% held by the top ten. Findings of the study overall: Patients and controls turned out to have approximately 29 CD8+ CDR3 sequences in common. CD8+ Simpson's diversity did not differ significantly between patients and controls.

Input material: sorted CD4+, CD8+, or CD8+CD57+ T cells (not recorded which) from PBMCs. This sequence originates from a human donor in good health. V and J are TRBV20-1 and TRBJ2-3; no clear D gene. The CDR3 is CSARPPSDTQYF. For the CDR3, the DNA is TGCAGTGCTAGACCCCCATCAGATACGCAGTATTTT.